These 8 T cell receptor beta chains came from one sample sequenced in a study of shared clonotypes between healthy human individuals. Here immunoSEQ multiplex PCR was the method, and the copy in TCRdb shows in-frame clones only, minus some. The data show about 100,000 clones, 68% seen once. What was sequenced was memory CD8+ T cells sorted from blood. Subset indicated: CD45RO+ cells pooled with CCR7-negative TemRA cells. The receptors here all came from a young man in good health.

This clone was observed many times. The chain combines TRBV6-5 with TRBJ2-7; TRBD1 agrees at 7 bases. Germline CDR1 reads MNHEY; CDR2 reads SVGAGI. The J segment lost 2 bases and the V segment lost 4 bases, leaving 2 bases of the junction unmatched. The CDR3 runs 13 residues. CDR3 nucleotides: TGTGCCAGCAGTTCGCAGGGGGCCTACGAGCAGTACTTC. This translates into CASSSQGAYEQYF.

V and J are TRBV5-1 and TRBJ2-5, with 7 bases matching TRBD1. The CDR3 covers 16 residues. The germline V gene encodes CDR1 SGHRS and CDR2 YFSETQ. The V and J ends lost 4 bases and 2 bases, in that order; junction bases with no gene match: 11. The CDR3 region has the DNA TGCGCCAGCAGCGACGGACAGGTCAACTATCAAGAGACCCAGTACTTC. Translation gives CASSDGQVNYQETQYF.

This clone was found once. The gene calls are TRBV25-1 and TRBJ2-3; D gene ambiguous. Germline values: CDR1 MGHDK, CDR2 SYGVNS. The CDR3 length is 14 residues. With 1 base removed from V and 6 bases from J, the gap between germline ends came to 11 bases. CDR3 DNA sequence: TGTGCCAGCAGTGAATGGAAGAGCAATGATACGCAGTATTTT. As protein: CASSEWKSNDTQYF.

The CDR3 sequence is CASSEVAFGKLFF. DNA for the CDR3: TGTGCCAGCAGTGAAGTAGCTTTTGGGAAACTGTTTTTT. The rearrangement uses TRBV6-1 and TRBJ1-4; D not certain. CDR3 length: 13 amino acids. V lost 1 base, J lost 11 bases, and 11 bases lay in between. Germline V gene lookup returns CDR1 MNHNS and CDR2 SASEGT.

Only one count was recorded for this clone. The chain combines TRBV2 with TRBJ2-7, with 11 nucleotides matching TRBD2. Losses at the gene ends were 2 bases for V and 6 bases for J; bases not matched to a gene: 15. CDR1 and CDR2 from the germline V gene are SNHLY and FYNNEI. The CDR3 consists of 18 residues. CDR3 in DNA: TGTGCCAGCAGTGAAACCCCGTCCCTAGCGGGAGGAGCGGGCGAGCAGTACTTC. Translation: CASSETPSLAGGAGEQYF.

About this clone itself: A much larger clone lies one base from this, so it may be a read error. Other nucleotide sequences in the sample specify the same CDR3. This chain joins TRBV28 and TRBJ2-7; D gene unclear. CDR1 is MDHEN and CDR2 is SYDVKM in the germline V gene. The CDR3 contains 11 residues. Trimming cost V 4 bases and J 3 bases, with 4 bases left between them. The CDR3 loop is CASSSFYEQYF. In nucleotides, the CDR3 is TGTGCCAGCAGTTCGTTCTACGAGCAGTACTTC.

This clone was observed a handful of times. This chain joins TRBV6-5 and TRBJ2-4; 8 nucleotides agree with TRBD1. CDR3 length: 13 amino acids. The trim removed 6 bases at V and 9 bases at J, leaving 7 bases unmatched. Germline-derived CDR1 and CDR2 are MNHEY and SVGAGI. Written as DNA, the CDR3 is TGTGCCAGCAGCCACGGACAGGGAGGCATTCAGTACTTC. This encodes CASSHGQGGIQYF.

The chain is built from TRBV4-2 and TRBJ2-7, with 9 positions matching TRBD2. The CDR3 has 16 residues. Trimming at V came to 0 bases and at J to 4 bases, leaving 7 bases not matched to a gene. Germline CDR1 and CDR2: LGHNA and YNFKEQ. The CDR3, as DNA: TGTGCCAGCAGCCAAGAGGTAGCGGGAGATTTTTACGAGCAGTACTTC. This codes for CASSQEVAGDFYEQYF.